The 18 T cell receptor beta chains below were found in one sample sequenced in a study of early T cells in non-severe SARS-CoV-2 infection (dated by TCRdb to the early 2020s). The library was prepared using 5' RACE. Sequenced using a NextSeq 500. The public reads were run again by TCRdb, first through fastp at Q25 and then through MiXCR, and only productive beta chains were kept. Rows with a matching CDR3 protein are joined into one entry that keeps the most common DNA and genes. Across this sample there are approximately 69,000 distinct CDR3 sequences, with about an eighth seen only once. In total, the top ten clones hold roughly 5.7% of the sample. This specimen consisted of whole blood, obtained at baseline. These receptors originate from an adult who was a healthcare worker with PCR-confirmed SARS-CoV-2 infection or an uninfected control (not recorded which).

This chain connects TRBV7-6 to TRBJ2-5; tentative D call: TRBD2 (6 bases). Germline lookup yields CDR1 SGHVS and CDR2 FNYEAQ. The CDR3 has 13 residues. V was shortened by 2 bases and J by 5 bases, with 9 bases between the two germline ends. CDR3 residues: CASSLSGLETQYF. The CDR3 DNA follows: TGTGCCAGCAGCTTAAGCGGGTTGGAGACCCAGTACTTC. Looking up the rest from reference TRBV7-6 and TRBJ2-5 gives the full variable domain: GAGVSQSPRYKVTKRGQDVALRCDPISGHVSLYWYRQALGQGPEFLTYFNYEAQQDKSGLPNDRFSAERPEGSISTLTIQRTEQRDSAMYRCASSLSGLETQYFGPGTRLLVL.

The V gene is TRBV20-1, the J gene TRBJ2-3; TRBD1 agrees at 7 bases. V dropped 2 bases and J dropped 6; count of bases not matched to a gene: 8. There are 14 residues in the CDR3. Germline V CDR1 and CDR2: DFQATT, SNEGSKA (reference sequence). The CDR3 sequence is CSARRDSRADTQYF. Here the CDR3 DNA reads TGCAGTGCTAGAAGGGACAGCCGGGCGGATACGCAGTATTTT.

The sample holds many counts of this clonotype. The genes are TRBV9 and TRBJ2-5; 8 positions match TRBD1. The germline V gene has CDR1 SGDLS and CDR2 YYNGEE. Trimming cost V 0 bases and J 3 bases; bases outside gene matches: 4. There are 15 residues in the CDR3. The CDR3 loop reads CASSVGQGIEETQYF. The CDR3 DNA sequence: TGTGCCAGCAGCGTAGGACAGGGGATAGAAGAGACCCAGTACTTC. The full variable domain, its missing parts supplied by reference TRBV9 and TRBJ2-5, is DSGVTQTPKHLITATGQRVTLRCSPRSGDLSVYWYQQSLDQGLQFLIQYYNGEERAKGNILERFSAQQFPDLHSELNLSSLELGDSALYFCASSVGQGIEETQYFGPGTRLLVL.

This clonotype was counted only a few times. The chain uses TRBV7-3 and TRBJ2-3; unclear D gene. Germline values: CDR1 SGHTA, CDR2 FQGTGA. Trimming stripped 5 bases from V and 1 base from J, with 10 bases between. The CDR3 covers 14 residues. The CDR3 DNA reads TGTGCCAGCAGCCAAGGCGGTCGCACAGATACGCAGTATTTT. Translated: CASSQGGRTDTQYF.

This clonotype was detected ten times or more. The rearrangement uses TRBV10-3 and TRBJ2-7; D is unclear. Trimming stripped 4 bases from V and 6 bases from J, with 10 bases between. The CDR3 extends over 12 amino acids. Germline V lookup: CDR1 ENHRY, CDR2 SYGVKD. The CDR3 DNA is TGTGCCATCAGTGGCCGCTTCGGCGAGCAGTACTTC. Protein sequence: CAISGRFGEQYF.

This chain connects TRBV9 to TRBJ2-4, with D possibly TRBD2 on 5 matching bases. Per the germline V gene, CDR1 is SGDLS and CDR2 is YYNGEE. The CDR3 is 13 amino acids. The germline V and J ends were trimmed by 0 bases and 7 bases, with 8 bases remaining between them. Here the CDR3 DNA reads TGTGCCAGCAGCGTAGTAGGGAGTAACATTCAGTACTTC. Protein: CASSVVGSNIQYF.

The J gene is TRBJ2-5, the V gene TRBV2; 9 nucleotides match TRBD1. Germline V gives CDR1 SNHLY, CDR2 FYNNEI. The CDR3 contains 12 residues. The V and J ends lost 8 bases and 5 bases, in that order; junction bases with no gene match: 3. The CDR3 nucleotides are TGTGCCAGCCGGGGACAGGGCGAGACCCAGTACTTC. It yields the protein CASRGQGETQYF.

V gene TRBV7-9 combines with J gene TRBJ1-1; D uncertain. CDR1 is SEHNR and CDR2 is FQNEAQ in the germline V gene (reference sequence). This CDR3 is 13 amino acids long. V lost 3 bases to trimming and J lost 1 base, with 6 bases between them. The CDR3 spells CASSFRENTEAFF. CDR3 nucleotide sequence: TGTGCCAGCAGCTTTAGGGAGAACACTGAAGCTTTCTTT.

This clonotype showed up just a few times. The gene calls are TRBV20-1 and TRBJ2-3; D is possibly TRBD1 or TRBD2 (5 bases each). Trimming stripped 6 bases from V and 4 bases from J, with 20 bases between. This CDR3 spans 15 amino acids. CDR1 DFQATT and CDR2 SNEGSKA come from the germline V gene (reference sequence). The CDR3 reads CSAERAAGRADTQYF. The CDR3 region has the DNA TGCAGTGCGGAGAGGGCGGCAGGGCGGGCAGATACGCAGTATTTT.

In DNA form, the CDR3 reads TGTGCCAGCAGCGTAGTTAGGACAGATAACACTGAAGCTTTCTTT. This translates into CASSVVRTDNTEAFF. The chain has TRBV9 and TRBJ1-1; tentatively, D is TRBD1 (6 bases). Germline V gives CDR1 SGDLS, CDR2 YYNGEE. This CDR3 has 15 residues. The germline V and J ends were trimmed by 0 bases and 2 bases, with 11 bases remaining between them.

This clonotype was detected only a few times. This chain uses TRBV29-1 with TRBJ1-1; D remains unclear. The germline V and J ends were trimmed by 4 bases and 1 base, with 7 bases remaining between them. CDR3 length: 12 residues. Germline V gene sequence: CDR1 SQVTM, CDR2 ANQGSEA. The CDR3 DNA reads TGCAGCGTTGGCAAGGGGAACACTGAAGCTTTCTTT. Encoded protein: CSVGKGNTEAFF.

The rearrangement joins TRBV5-1 to TRBJ2-7; no reliable D call. This CDR3 comprises 14 residues. V gave up 0 bases and J gave up 2 bases, with 9 bases separating them. In germline, CDR1 is SGHRS, CDR2 YFSETQ. The CDR3 loop is CASSLEGFAYEQYF. The CDR3 coding sequence is TGCGCCAGCAGCTTGGAGGGATTCGCCTACGAGCAGTACTTC.

In this sample, this clonotype turned up many times. The chain has TRBV12-3 or TRBV12-4 and TRBJ1-3; no firm D call. Trimming removed 3 bases at V and 7 bases at J, with 10 bases between. The CDR3 covers 13 residues. The CDR3 sequence is CASSLAGWNTIYF. CDR3 DNA sequence: TGTGCCAGCAGTTTGGCCGGCTGGAACACCATATATTTT.

In this sample, this clonotype turned up a few times. CDR3 sequence reads: CASRGGLDTYEQYF. Here the CDR3 DNA reads TGTGCCAGCAGGGGGGGACTTGATACCTACGAGCAGTACTTC. The chain is built from TRBV2 and TRBJ2-7; a possible D gene is TRBD2 (6 bases). In germline, CDR1 is SNHLY, CDR2 FYNNEI. Trimming pared 6 bases from V and 2 bases from J, leaving 14 bases between. The CDR3 spans 14 residues.

Concerning this clonotype itself: The conserved final phenylalanine or tryptophan is absent from the CDR3, which likely points to a read error. The V gene is TRBV24-1, the J gene TRBJ2-1; D unresolved. The CDR3 is 14 amino acids. Germline values: CDR1 KGHDR, CDR2 SFDVKD. Trimming removed 4 bases at V and 7 bases at J, with 13 bases between. The CDR3 nucleotides are TGTGCCACCAGTGACCGCCGACTCCGGAATGAGCAGTTCATC. Protein sequence: CATSDRRLRNEQFI.

This clonotype was seen ten or more times. V and J are TRBV6-6 and TRBJ2-7; D remains unclear. V was trimmed by 2 bases and J by 4 bases, leaving 9 bases between them. There are 13 residues in the CDR3. The germline V gene encodes CDR1 MNHNY and CDR2 SVGAGI (reference sequence). CDR3 sequence: CASSYGGLYEQYF. The CDR3, as DNA: TGTGCCAGCAGTTACGGCGGATTATACGAGCAGTACTTC.

This clonotype was counted ten times or more. The gene calls are TRBV2 and TRBJ2-2; TRBD2 is a possible D gene (6 bases). The CDR3 has 16 amino acids. V was trimmed by 7 bases and J by 0 bases, leaving 15 bases between them. Germline CDR1 reads SNHLY; CDR2 reads FYNNEI. Here the CDR3 reads CASISAGLANTGELFF. The DNA for the CDR3 is TGTGCCAGCATCTCTGCGGGGCTAGCGAACACCGGGGAGCTGTTTTTT.

This clonotype was picked up a small number of times. The chain couples TRBV7-2 to TRBJ2-1, with 8 bases aligning to TRBD2. Looked up from germline, CDR1 is SGHTA and CDR2 is FQGNSA. CDR3 length: 16 residues. After removal of 6 bases from V and 7 bases from J, the junction contained 14 bases not matched to a gene. The chain's CDR3 is CASSQDRLARGNEQFF. CDR3 DNA sequence: TGTGCCAGCAGTCAAGACAGACTAGCGAGAGGGAATGAGCAGTTCTTC.